Sequencing of this T cell receptor beta chain was carried out in a study of regulatory T cells in long-lasting Graves disease. This clonotype turned up a few times. Time point meaning: newly diagnosed GD, antithyroid drugs for less than 3 months. PBMC-extracted RNA yielded the TCR library. Investigators prepared the TCR beta libraries by applying iRepertoire HTBI primers and Arm-PCR of CDR3 regions. From the multiplex PCR reads, TCRdb called clonotypes with MiXCR, one entry per CDR3 protein. This sample carries hundreds of thousands of distinct CDR3 sequences, about 13% of them seen once, and the ten largest clones take roughly 10%. This CDR3 is 13 amino acids long. V lost 7 bases and J lost 9, with 16 bases in between. Looked up from germline, CDR1 is SEHNR and CDR2 is FQNEAQ (reference sequence). These data also featured in a second study, about T cells in Graves' hyperthyroidism and ophthalmopathy. That paper adds: Most clonotypes expanded in thyroid above 0.001 were likewise present in blood.

The sequence was obtained from a man aged 30-40 years with Graves disease. This specimen was peripheral blood mononuclear cells (PBMCs), taken at new diagnosis, from a patient treated with antithyroid drugs. This chain connects TRBV7-9 to TRBJ2-1; TRBD1 might be the D (5 bases). The DNA for the CDR3 is TGTGCCAGCATCACCGCAAGGGGTGGTGAGCAGTTCTTC. It specifies CASITARGGEQFF.